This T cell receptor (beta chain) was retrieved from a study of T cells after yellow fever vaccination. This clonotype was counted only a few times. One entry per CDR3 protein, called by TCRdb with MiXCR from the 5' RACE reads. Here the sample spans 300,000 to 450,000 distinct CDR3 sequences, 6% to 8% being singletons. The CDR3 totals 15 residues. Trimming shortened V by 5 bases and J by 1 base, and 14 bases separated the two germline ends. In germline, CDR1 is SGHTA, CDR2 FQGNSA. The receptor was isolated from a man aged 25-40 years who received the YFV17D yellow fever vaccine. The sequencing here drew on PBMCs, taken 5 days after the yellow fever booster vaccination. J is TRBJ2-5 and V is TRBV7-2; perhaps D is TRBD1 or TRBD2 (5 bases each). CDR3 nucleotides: TGTGCCAGCAGCCCACGCCTGGGGACCCAAGAGACCCAGTACTTC. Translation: CASSPRLGTQETQYF.